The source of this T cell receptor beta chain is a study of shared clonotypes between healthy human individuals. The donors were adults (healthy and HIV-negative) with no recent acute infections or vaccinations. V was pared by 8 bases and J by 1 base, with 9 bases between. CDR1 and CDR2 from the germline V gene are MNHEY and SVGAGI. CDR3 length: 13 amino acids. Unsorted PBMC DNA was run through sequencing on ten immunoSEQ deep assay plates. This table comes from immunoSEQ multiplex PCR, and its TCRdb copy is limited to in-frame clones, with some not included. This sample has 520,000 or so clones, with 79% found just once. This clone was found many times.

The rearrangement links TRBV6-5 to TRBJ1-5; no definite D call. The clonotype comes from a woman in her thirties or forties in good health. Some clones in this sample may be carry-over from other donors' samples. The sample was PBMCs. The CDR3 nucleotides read TGTGCCAGCGCCCCTGCGAGCAATCAGCCCCAGCATTTT. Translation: CASAPASNQPQHF.